Below, 18 T cell receptor beta chains from the same sample are listed, as sequenced in a study of T cell changes during pregnancy in multiple sclerosis (dated 2019 in TCRdb). The library was produced with the immunoSEQ multiplex PCR assay. TCRdb holds this immuneACCESS table with in-frame rearrangements only. Some clones are missing; in checked studies, unresolved V genes explain under half, and the rest has no known cause. A total of 91,000 or so clones appear in this sample, approximately 93% of them only once. The top ten clones comprise more than 0.75% of the sample. This specimen consisted of peripheral blood, obtained after pregnancy. Source of these receptors: a female donor with multiple sclerosis, enrolled in a pregnancy study.

This sequence joins TRBV2 and TRBJ2-7; 7 nucleotides match TRBD1. From germline, CDR1 is SNHLY and CDR2 FYNNEI. V lost 2 bases and J lost 4; bases outside the gene matches: 2. The CDR3 has 13 amino acids. CDR3 sequence: CASSETTGYEQYF. CDR3 coding DNA: TGTGCCAGCAGTGAAACGACAGGGTACGAGCAGTACTTC.

V is TRBV18 and J is TRBJ2-5; D unresolved. Trimming removed 2 bases at V and 1 base at J, with 17 bases between. Germline V CDR1 and CDR2: KGHSH, LQKENI. The CDR3 is 17 residues long. The CDR3 nucleotides are TGTGCCAGCTCACCAATTTCTCGAACTAACTTCCAAGAGACCCAGTACTTC. It translates to CASSPISRTNFQETQYF.

J is TRBJ1-2 and V is TRBV19; 9 bases fit TRBD1. V lost 4 bases to trimming and J lost 4 bases; unmatched junction nucleotides: 13. Germline CDR1 reads LNHDA; CDR2 reads SQIVND (reference sequence). The CDR3 consists of 17 residues. The CDR3 nucleotides read TGTGCCAGTAGTAGGTGGGACAGGGATCATCGGGGCTATGGCTACACCTTC. Translating gives CASSRWDRDHRGYGYTF.

The chain employs TRBV27 and TRBJ2-1; D is possibly TRBD1 (6 bases). The V end lost 4 bases, the J end lost 1 base, and 17 bases lay between the germline ends. The CDR3 runs 17 residues. Germline loops: CDR1 MNHEY, CDR2 SMNVEV (reference sequence). The CDR3 loop reads CASSSNTGSLSYNEQFF. The CDR3 DNA reads as TGTGCCAGCAGTTCAAATACAGGGTCATTATCCTACAATGAGCAGTTCTTC.

This chain links TRBV19 with TRBJ1-1; D gene uncertain. The germline CDR1 and CDR2 sequences are LNHDA and SQIVND (reference sequence). CDR3 length equals 15 residues. Deletions cut 1 base from V and 0 bases from J, with 9 bases between. The CDR3 DNA follows: TGTGCCAGTAGTATAGCCGCGTCGGTGAACACTGAAGCTTTCTTT. Translated: CASSIAASVNTEAFF.

This chain uses TRBV19 with TRBJ1-2, with D tentatively TRBD1 (5 bases). Germline V gene sequence: CDR1 LNHDA, CDR2 SQIVND (reference sequence). The CDR3 runs 14 residues. The V and J ends lost 3 bases and 5 bases respectively, with 13 bases between them. The CDR3 DNA sequence: TGTGCCAGTAGTATTTCCTCGGGGGGGTATGGCTACACCTTC. This encodes CASSISSGGYGYTF.

The rearrangement joins TRBV29-1 to TRBJ2-1; D is possibly TRBD1 (6 bases). V lost 4 bases and J lost 13, with 11 bases in between. The CDR3 has 10 residues. CDR1 and CDR2 (germline): SQVTM, ANQGSEA. The CDR3 protein is CSVVTGSQFF. CDR3 nucleotides: TGCAGCGTTGTAACAGGGTCACAGTTCTTC.

This clone was detected only once. J is TRBJ2-1 and V is TRBV16; 13 positions agree with TRBD2. This CDR3 spans 17 amino acids. Germline V gives CDR1 KGHSY, CDR2 FQNENV. V lost 4 bases to trimming and J lost 7 bases; unmatched junction nucleotides: 10. The CDR3 reads CASSRKLAGGPRNEQFF. CDR3 DNA: TGTGCCAGCAGCCGTAAACTAGCGGGAGGGCCCCGAAATGAGCAGTTCTTC.

The rearrangement uses TRBV7-9 and TRBJ2-7; 12 bases map to TRBD1. From germline, CDR1 is SEHNR and CDR2 FQNEAQ (reference sequence). This CDR3 region has 15 residues. V shed 2 bases, J shed 5 bases, and the junction held 4 bases outside the gene matches. CDR3: CASSLLGQGANEQYF. The CDR3 DNA sequence: TGTGCCAGCAGCTTACTGGGACAGGGGGCTAACGAGCAGTACTTC.

The chain uses TRBV15 and TRBJ2-7; TRBD2 matches 7 bases. The CDR3 totals 15 residues. Germline CDR1 and CDR2: LNHNV and YYDKDF (reference sequence). J lost 0 bases, V lost 2 bases, and 4 bases had no gene match. Here the CDR3 reads CATSRSPSGSYEQYF. The CDR3 DNA reads TGTGCCACCAGCAGATCCCCTAGCGGCTCCTACGAGCAGTACTTC.

The chain employs TRBV27 and TRBJ2-1; TRBD2 aligns across 13 bases. Unmatched junction bases numbered 1, after V lost 3 bases and J lost 5 bases. The CDR3 is 15 residues long. Germline V CDR1 and CDR2: MNHEY, SMNVEV (reference sequence). The CDR3 DNA reads TGTGCCAGCAGTTTTGGACTAGCGGGGGACAATGAGCAGTTCTTC. This encodes CASSFGLAGDNEQFF.

V and J are TRBV30 and TRBJ1-3; maybe TRBD1 (5 bases). This CDR3 has 16 amino acids. Germline-derived CDR1 and CDR2 are GTSNPN and SVGIG (reference sequence). Trimming shortened V by 0 bases and J by 0 bases, and 12 bases separated the two germline ends. CDR3 DNA sequence: TGTGCCTGGAGTGTACTGAAGGGGTTCTCTGGAAACACCATATATTTT. It encodes CAWSVLKGFSGNTIYF.

This chain uses TRBV6-5 with TRBJ1-1; no reliable D call. Germline CDR1 reads MNHEY; CDR2 reads SVGAGI. Trimming stripped 2 bases from V and 1 base from J, with 8 bases between. This CDR3 contains 14 residues. CDR3 bases: TGTGCCAGCAGTTACGGCAGGAAGAACACTGAAGCTTTCTTT. Protein sequence: CASSYGRKNTEAFF.

V and J are TRBV5-1 and TRBJ1-1; a weak D match, TRBD1 (5 bases). The germline gives CDR1 SGHRS, CDR2 YFSETQ. CDR3 length: 16 residues. With 0 bases removed from V and 3 bases from J, the gap between germline ends came to 15 bases. The CDR3 loop reads CASSLALPGSYTEAFF. CDR3 in DNA: TGCGCCAGCAGCTTGGCTCTTCCAGGGTCTTACACTGAAGCTTTCTTT.

The chain is built from TRBV9 and TRBJ1-4; TRBD1 is a possible D gene (6 bases). With 2 bases removed from V and 5 bases from J, the gap between germline ends came to 13 bases. CDR3 length equals 15 residues. From germline, CDR1 is SGDLS and CDR2 YYNGEE. For the CDR3, the DNA is TGTGCCAGCAGCGTGCAGACAGGTACAAATGAAAAACTGTTTTTT. Residues: CASSVQTGTNEKLFF.

The chain links TRBV21-1 to TRBJ2-1; TRBD2, the table's D call, was not compared with the DNA. TRBV21-1 corresponds to a pseudogene. This CDR3 is built from 17 residues. The CDR3 bases are TGTGCCAGCAGCAACGGCTACTACCTTATCTCCTACAATGAGCAGTTCTTC. Its translation: CASSNGYYLISYNEQFF.

V gene TRBV19 combines with J gene TRBJ2-7, with 8 bases lining up with TRBD1. CDR1 and CDR2 from the germline V gene are LNHDA and SQIVND (reference sequence). This CDR3 spans 17 amino acids. The V and J ends lost 5 bases and 3 bases, in that order; junction bases with no gene match: 15. CDR3 sequence (DNA): TGTGCCAGTAGTCTAGCCGGGGCGACAGGGGAAGGCTACGAGCAGTACTTC. This encodes CASSLAGATGEGYEQYF.

This chain joins TRBV19 and TRBJ2-1; 7 bases match TRBD1. CDR1 LNHDA and CDR2 SQIVND come from the germline V gene (reference sequence). J was trimmed by 1 base and V by 10 bases; bases with no gene match: 7. The CDR3 is 14 residues long. The CDR3 region has the DNA TGTGCCACGTCCGGGACAGCTTCCTACAATGAGCAGTTCTTC. Its protein product is CATSGTASYNEQFF.